One and the same sample provided the 30 T cell receptor beta chains below, sequenced in a study of CD4+ T cells in melanoma. The method was immunoSEQ multiplex PCR; TCRdb's version includes in-frame clones alone and lacks a portion of them. The sample includes 110,000 to 150,000 clones, around 90% of them seen just once. All receptors derive from a human donor with melanoma.

The V call is TRBV4-1, the J call TRBJ2-6; the D gene could be TRBD1 or TRBD2 (6 bases each). V was cut by 5 bases and J by 2 bases, with 19 bases left in between. The CDR3 spans 18 residues. Germline CDR1 MGHRA, CDR2 YSYEKL. The CDR3 bases are TGCGCCAGCAGCGCCCGGGGGCGAAGTGGGGCTGGGGCCAACGTCCTGACTTTC. This translates into CASSARGRSGAGANVLTF.

CDR3 amino acids: CASRDLTGHGYTF. For the CDR3, the DNA is TGTGCCAGCAGAGACCTGACGGGCCATGGCTACACCTTC. This rearrangement joins TRBV2 to TRBJ1-2, with D uncertain. Trimming took off 6 bases at V and 6 bases at J, with 14 bases between the two ends. CDR1 and CDR2 from the germline V gene are SNHLY and FYNNEI. The CDR3 runs 13 residues. Drawing the rest from reference TRBV2 and TRBJ1-2, the complete variable domain is EPEVTQTPSHQVTQMGQEVILRCVPISNHLYFYWYRQILGQKVEFLVSFYNNEISEKSEIFDDQFSVERPDGSNFTLKIRSTKLEDSAMYFCASRDLTGHGYTFGSGTRLTVV.

This chain uses TRBV5-1 with TRBJ2-2, with D unresolved. The CDR3 is 15 amino acids. Germline CDR1 SGHRS, CDR2 YFSETQ. The V gene lost 4 bases and the J gene lost 5 bases, with 15 bases spanning the gap. In DNA form, the CDR3 reads TGCGCCAGCAGCAAGGGCGAGCTAGGGACCGGGGAGCTGTTTTTT. The encoded protein is CASSKGELGTGELFF.

The chain recombines TRBV27 with TRBJ1-4; D unresolved. There are 12 residues in the CDR3. CDR1 MNHEY and CDR2 SMNVEV come from the germline V gene (reference sequence). The V end was cut by 10 bases, the J end by 8 bases, with 14 bases between. CDR3 protein: CANTKRGEKLFF. For the CDR3, the DNA is TGTGCCAACACGAAACGAGGGGAAAAACTGTTTTTT.

The chain carries TRBV4-1 and TRBJ1-4; no reliable D call. With 1 base removed from V and 0 bases from J, the gap between germline ends came to 18 bases. Germline CDR1 and CDR2: MGHRA and YSYEKL. The CDR3 extends over 19 amino acids. CDR3 DNA sequence: TGCGCCAGCAGCCAAGGGGTCCAGGCGGGGTATGCAACTAATGAAAAACTGTTTTTT. Amino acids: CASSQGVQAGYATNEKLFF.

The chain employs TRBV5-6 and TRBJ2-2; no clear D. V was pared by 1 base and J by 6 bases, with 10 bases between. The CDR3 has 14 amino acids. Germline CDR1 and CDR2: SGHDT and YYEEEE. This CDR3 reads CASSLYLRSGELFF. The CDR3 nucleotides read TGTGCCAGCAGCTTGTATCTTCGGTCCGGGGAGCTGTTTTTT.

The chain links TRBV5-5 to TRBJ1-1; the D gene is possibly TRBD1 (5 bases). Trimming removed 0 bases at V and 5 bases at J, with 17 bases between. This CDR3 contains 16 residues. The germline gives CDR1 SGHKS, CDR2 YYEKEE (reference sequence). The CDR3 region has the DNA TGTGCCAGCAGCTTGGGTCGAGGACAAAGGAATACTGAAGCTTTCTTT. This codes for CASSLGRGQRNTEAFF.

The chain combines TRBV6-1 with TRBJ2-1; D possibly corresponds to TRBD2 (6 bases). Germline loops: CDR1 MNHNS, CDR2 SASEGT. The CDR3 has 12 amino acids. V gave up 3 bases and J gave up 10 bases, with 10 bases separating them. Written as DNA, the CDR3 is TGTGCCAGCAGTGATAGGCTAGCGGAGCAGTTCTTC. This encodes CASSDRLAEQFF.

J is TRBJ1-2 and V is TRBV6-1; D is possibly TRBD1 (5 bases). Germline lookup yields CDR1 MNHNS and CDR2 SASEGT. Trimming stripped 10 bases from V and 2 bases from J, with 11 bases between. The CDR3 sequence is 12 residues long. The CDR3 region is CATRDGNYGYTF. CDR3 DNA sequence: TGTGCCACCCGGGACGGAAACTATGGCTACACCTTC.

The chain uses TRBV10-3 and TRBJ2-7; TRBD1 agrees at 8 bases. Germline V gives CDR1 ENHRY, CDR2 SYGVKD. This CDR3 has 14 residues. After removal of 3 bases from V and 3 bases from J, the junction contained 4 bases not matched to a gene. The DNA for the CDR3 is TGTGCCATCAGTGAAGACAGGGGTGTCTACGAGCAGTACTTC. Its protein is CAISEDRGVYEQYF.

The rearrangement joins TRBV9 to TRBJ1-1; 7 nucleotides agree with TRBD1. The CDR3 length is 15 residues. Germline CDR1 and CDR2: SGDLS and YYNGEE. The junction had 5 bases not matched to a gene; V was cut back by 2 bases and J by 1 base. As DNA, the CDR3 is TGTGCCAGCAGCGTCCTTGGACAGGCGAACACTGAAGCTTTCTTT. Its translation is CASSVLGQANTEAFF.

The chain has TRBV2 and TRBJ1-1; 8 positions agree with TRBD1. The J segment lost 10 bases and the V segment lost 4 bases, leaving 8 bases of the junction unmatched. The V gene's germline CDR1 is SNHLY and CDR2 FYNNEI. The CDR3 is made up of 13 amino acids. This chain's CDR3 is CASSGSWTGPAFF. The CDR3 region has the DNA TGTGCCAGCAGTGGAAGTTGGACAGGGCCAGCTTTCTTT.

The chain is built from TRBV19 and TRBJ2-3; TRBD1 matches at 10 bases. Per the germline V gene, CDR1 is LNHDA and CDR2 is SQIVND (reference sequence). The CDR3 is made up of 15 amino acids. Unmatched junction bases numbered 6, after V lost 4 bases and J lost 5 bases. CDR3 residues: CASSKSGTGEDTQYF. DNA of the CDR3: TGTGCCAGTAGTAAATCCGGGACAGGGGAAGATACGCAGTATTTT.

The chain links TRBV6-1 to TRBJ1-1; 7 positions agree with TRBD1. V was pared by 6 bases and J by 7 bases, with 5 bases of the junction left unmatched. The CDR3 consists of 12 residues. The germline V gene has CDR1 MNHNS and CDR2 SASEGT. CDR3 region: CASRGGGFEAFF. DNA of the CDR3: TGTGCCAGCAGGGGAGGGGGCTTTGAAGCTTTCTTT.

This clone was picked up one time. The chain is built from TRBV6-5 and TRBJ2-1; D is possibly TRBD2 (5 bases). Germline V gene lookup returns CDR1 MNHEY and CDR2 SVGAGI. V shed 2 bases and J shed 10 bases, with 15 bases lying between them. The CDR3 loop spans 14 amino acids. Here the CDR3 DNA reads TGTGCCAGCAGTTACCCGGGGTTGGTAGGGGAGCAGTTCTTC. As protein: CASSYPGLVGEQFF.

The chain combines TRBV5-1 with TRBJ2-3, with 8 bases matching TRBD1. Per the germline V gene, CDR1 is SGHRS and CDR2 is YFSETQ. Trimming at V came to 5 bases and at J to 5 bases, leaving 16 bases not matched to a gene. This CDR3 spans 17 amino acids. The CDR3 region is CASSQFLGRGLKDTQYF. The CDR3 coding sequence is TGCGCCAGCAGTCAGTTCCTGGGCAGGGGGCTTAAAGATACGCAGTATTTT.

The V gene is TRBV7-9, the J gene TRBJ1-1; 8 bases are shared with TRBD1. CDR3 length: 15 amino acids. The ends lost 2 bases at V and 10 bases at J; junction bases unmatched: 12. In germline, CDR1 is SEHNR, CDR2 FQNEAQ (reference sequence). The CDR3 bases are TGTGCCAGCAGCTTAACCCCCGGGACAGGAGTTGGAGCTTTCTTT. Residues: CASSLTPGTGVGAFF.

The chain recombines TRBV5-1 with TRBJ1-1; tentatively, D is TRBD1 (5 bases). The germline V gene has CDR1 SGHRS and CDR2 YFSETQ. The CDR3 is 15 amino acids. With 0 bases removed from V and 4 bases from J, the gap between germline ends came to 13 bases. The CDR3 nucleotides are TGCGCCAGCAGCTTGGGACAGCCGGGGAGCACTGAAGCTTTCTTT. The encoded protein is CASSLGQPGSTEAFF. The full variable domain, its missing parts supplied by reference TRBV5-1 and TRBJ1-1, is KAGVTQTPRYLIKTRGQQVTLSCSPISGHRSVSWYQQTPGQGLQFLFEYFSETQRNKGNFPGRFSGRQFSNSRSEMNVSTLELGDSALYLCASSLGQPGSTEAFFGQGTRLTVV.

This clone was observed a single time. V usage is TRBV7-2 and J usage is TRBJ1-2, with 7 positions matching TRBD1. CDR3 length: 15 residues. Losses at the gene ends were 5 bases for V and 0 bases for J; bases not matched to a gene: 6. Germline V lookup: CDR1 SGHTA, CDR2 FQGNSA. CDR3 protein: CASSLQGLANYGYTF. In DNA form, the CDR3 reads TGTGCCAGCAGCCTACAGGGGTTGGCTAACTATGGCTACACCTTC. Combining the CDR3 with reference TRBV7-2 and TRBJ1-2 gives the whole variable domain GAGVSQSPSNKVTEKGKDVELRCDPISGHTALYWYRQSLGQGLEFLIYFQGNSAPDKSGLPSDRFSAERTGGSVSTLTIQRTQQEDSAVYLCASSLQGLANYGYTFGSGTRLTVV.

The rearrangement uses TRBV5-1 and TRBJ2-2, with 7 positions matching TRBD2. The CDR3 has 17 amino acids. Losses at the gene ends were 0 bases for V and 1 base for J; bases not matched to a gene: 6. Germline CDR1 is SGHRS and CDR2 is YFSETQ. The CDR3 loop reads CASSLGGGAKNTGELFF. The CDR3 nucleotides read TGCGCCAGCAGCTTGGGGGGGGGAGCCAAGAACACCGGGGAGCTGTTTTTT.

The chain has TRBV5-8 and TRBJ2-3; D gene unclear. This CDR3 region has 13 residues. Trimming left V 0 bases short and J 5 bases short, with 7 bases between. CDR1 is SGHTS and CDR2 is YDEGEE in the germline V gene. The CDR3 DNA sequence: TGTGCCAGCAGCTTGGCCTTTCTAGATACGCAGTATTTT. Translated: CASSLAFLDTQYF.

The rearrangement uses TRBV5-1 and TRBJ2-5; D is unresolved. Germline CDR1 and CDR2: SGHRS and YFSETQ. V was shortened by 6 bases and J by 4 bases, with 16 bases between the two germline ends. CDR3 length: 14 amino acids. The chain's CDR3 is CASNPPGWGETQYF. The CDR3, as DNA: TGCGCCAGCAATCCCCCCGGGTGGGGAGAGACCCAGTACTTC.

The V call is TRBV15, the J call TRBJ2-1, with 8 bases identical to TRBD2. Germline trimming cut 0 bases from V and 14 bases from J; bases unmatched to any gene: 6. The CDR3 consists of 13 residues. Germline CDR1 and CDR2: LNHNV and YYDKDF (reference sequence). Here the CDR3 reads CATSREGTSIEFF. The DNA of the CDR3 is TGTGCCACCAGCAGAGAAGGGACTAGTATCGAGTTCTTC.

CDR3 coding DNA: TGTGCCAGCAGCTTAAAGGGGGAGGGGGCACCGAGGAACACTGAAGCTTTCTTT. Translated: CASSLKGEGAPRNTEAFF. The V call is TRBV7-9, the J call TRBJ1-1; 7 nucleotides match TRBD1. This CDR3 spans 18 amino acids. Germline trimming cut 2 bases from V and 1 base from J; bases unmatched to any gene: 13. Germline-derived CDR1 and CDR2 are SEHNR and FQNEAQ (reference sequence).

V gene TRBV18 combines with J gene TRBJ2-7, with TRBD1 matching over 7 bases. J gave up 6 bases and V 3 bases, and 2 bases lay outside the gene matches. This CDR3 has 12 amino acids. Germline-derived CDR1 and CDR2 are KGHSH and LQKENI. For the CDR3, the DNA is TGTGCCAGCTCACCTGACAGGGTCGAGCAGTACTTC. Encoded protein: CASSPDRVEQYF. The whole variable domain, remainder taken from reference TRBV18 and TRBJ2-7, is NAGVMQNPRHLVRRRGQEARLRCSPMKGHSHVYWYRQLPEEGLKFMVYLQKENIIDESGMPKERFSAEFPKEGPSILRIQQVVRGDSAAYFCASSPDRVEQYFGPGTRLTVT.

The chain joins TRBV19 to TRBJ1-4; D not certain. V was pared by 3 bases and J by 8 bases, with 16 bases between. CDR1 and CDR2 from the germline V gene are LNHDA and SQIVND (reference sequence). This CDR3 is 15 amino acids long. The CDR3 DNA sequence: TGTGCCAGTAGTATGTTGTCTTCCCTCGGGGAAAAACTGTTTTTT. Protein product: CASSMLSSLGEKLFF.

V gene TRBV7-9 combines with J gene TRBJ2-5; D not certain. This CDR3 region has 13 residues. Looked up from germline, CDR1 is SEHNR and CDR2 is FQNEAQ (reference sequence). V lost 5 bases, J lost 5 bases, and 12 bases lay in between. CDR3 sequence (DNA): TGTGCCAGCAGCCCCGACCTTCGGGAGACCCAGTACTTC. Encoded protein: CASSPDLRETQYF. Full variable domain (rest looked up from reference TRBV7-9 and TRBJ2-5): DTGVSQNPRHKITKRGQNVTFRCDPISEHNRLYWYRQTLGQGPEFLTYFQNEAQLEKSRLLSDRFSAERPKGSFSTLEIQRTEQGDSAMYLCASSPDLRETQYFGPGTRLLVL.

The chain is built from TRBV18 and TRBJ2-7; 9 positions agree with TRBD1. Germline CDR1 is KGHSH and CDR2 is LQKENI. The CDR3 length is 15 residues. The trim removed 6 bases at V and 2 bases at J, leaving 8 bases unmatched. The CDR3 sequence is CASSQNRQGAYEQYF. The CDR3 DNA reads as TGTGCCAGCTCTCAAAATAGACAGGGGGCCTACGAGCAGTACTTC.

The rearrangement links TRBV7-3 to TRBJ1-1; D gene unclear. V gave up 4 bases and J gave up 7 bases, with 13 bases separating them. This CDR3 contains 13 residues. Germline CDR1 SGHTA, CDR2 FQGTGA. In DNA form, the CDR3 reads TGTGCCAGCAGCTCCCCAAATACAAATGAAGCTTTCTTT. This gives the protein CASSSPNTNEAFF.

The chain joins TRBV5-1 to TRBJ2-2; D perhaps matches TRBD1 (5 bases). The CDR3 spans 14 residues. Trimming cost V 0 bases and J 6 bases, with 9 bases left between them. The germline gives CDR1 SGHRS, CDR2 YFSETQ. CDR3 loop: CASSLGLQAGELFF. In nucleotides, the CDR3 is TGCGCCAGCAGCTTGGGGCTACAGGCCGGGGAGCTGTTTTTT.